This T cell receptor beta chain comes out of a study of blood T cell repertoires in COVID-19. Study background: Sites in the United States, Italy and Spain provided acute and convalescent COVID-19 samples. The analysed material was cDNA or gDNA that came from T cells, B-cell-depleted T cells, or PBMCs.

Per the original data handling: Cell counts per sample came from amplifying reference gene primers. Only in-frame clones appear in the TCRdb table, and some are missing; sequencing was by immunoSEQ multiplex PCR. V and J calls and clone size are those listed in that table; D and trimming were worked out from the DNA. The sample carries over 200,000 clones, around nine tenths recorded once. Trimming left V 1 base short and J 1 base short, with 4 bases between. The CDR3 loop spans 13 amino acids. Germline CDR1 and CDR2: MNHEY and SMNVEV (reference sequence). The sequence was collected from a man aged 40-49 years who had recovered from COVID-19. The specimen sequenced was peripheral blood. V is TRBV27 and J is TRBJ1-1, with D hard to call. CDR3 amino acids: CASSLFQNTEAFF. The CDR3 DNA reads as TGTGCCAGCAGTTTATTTCAGAACACTGAAGCTTTCTTT.